The clone carrying this TCR beta chain was detected many times. What it binds is unknown. Germline V gives CDR1 SGHKS, CDR2 YYEKEE (reference sequence). V shed 2 bases and J shed 0 bases, with 12 bases lying between them. CDR3 length equals 17 residues. This record comes from a study of read filtering for tumor transcriptome and immune sequencing. Study results and limitations: Correlation between methods rose after single-read clonotypes were removed. Even smaller IR-seq throughput identified most shared clonotypes. Approximately 80% of IR-seq clonotypes had one read, totaling about 3.3% of reads; RNA-seq: roughly 76% and 46%.

The library was built from about 400 ng RNA with molecular barcoded adaptors for alpha/delta and beta/gamma chains. TCRdb reanalysed the reads using MiXCR and keeps one entry per CDR3 protein. The top ten hold approximately 40% of the sample, which has about 50,000 distinct CDR3 sequences, about a fifth seen once. This sequence originates from a donor at least 40 years old with multiple myeloma. The rearrangement uses TRBV5-5 and TRBJ2-6; TRBD1 is a possible D gene (5 bases). Sequencing was performed on a population of CD138-negative cells sorted from bone marrow. DNA for the CDR3: TGTGCCAGCAGCTTTCAGGGTTCCGGCTCTGGGGCCAACGTCCTGACTTTC. Translation gives CASSFQGSGSGANVLTF. The full variable domain, rest sourced from reference TRBV5-5 and TRBJ2-6, is DAGVTQSPTHLIKTRGQQVTLRCSPISGHKSVSWYQQVLGQGPQFIFQYYEKEERGRGNFPDRFSARQFPNYSSELNVNALLLGDSALYLCASSFQGSGSGANVLTFGAGSRLTVL.